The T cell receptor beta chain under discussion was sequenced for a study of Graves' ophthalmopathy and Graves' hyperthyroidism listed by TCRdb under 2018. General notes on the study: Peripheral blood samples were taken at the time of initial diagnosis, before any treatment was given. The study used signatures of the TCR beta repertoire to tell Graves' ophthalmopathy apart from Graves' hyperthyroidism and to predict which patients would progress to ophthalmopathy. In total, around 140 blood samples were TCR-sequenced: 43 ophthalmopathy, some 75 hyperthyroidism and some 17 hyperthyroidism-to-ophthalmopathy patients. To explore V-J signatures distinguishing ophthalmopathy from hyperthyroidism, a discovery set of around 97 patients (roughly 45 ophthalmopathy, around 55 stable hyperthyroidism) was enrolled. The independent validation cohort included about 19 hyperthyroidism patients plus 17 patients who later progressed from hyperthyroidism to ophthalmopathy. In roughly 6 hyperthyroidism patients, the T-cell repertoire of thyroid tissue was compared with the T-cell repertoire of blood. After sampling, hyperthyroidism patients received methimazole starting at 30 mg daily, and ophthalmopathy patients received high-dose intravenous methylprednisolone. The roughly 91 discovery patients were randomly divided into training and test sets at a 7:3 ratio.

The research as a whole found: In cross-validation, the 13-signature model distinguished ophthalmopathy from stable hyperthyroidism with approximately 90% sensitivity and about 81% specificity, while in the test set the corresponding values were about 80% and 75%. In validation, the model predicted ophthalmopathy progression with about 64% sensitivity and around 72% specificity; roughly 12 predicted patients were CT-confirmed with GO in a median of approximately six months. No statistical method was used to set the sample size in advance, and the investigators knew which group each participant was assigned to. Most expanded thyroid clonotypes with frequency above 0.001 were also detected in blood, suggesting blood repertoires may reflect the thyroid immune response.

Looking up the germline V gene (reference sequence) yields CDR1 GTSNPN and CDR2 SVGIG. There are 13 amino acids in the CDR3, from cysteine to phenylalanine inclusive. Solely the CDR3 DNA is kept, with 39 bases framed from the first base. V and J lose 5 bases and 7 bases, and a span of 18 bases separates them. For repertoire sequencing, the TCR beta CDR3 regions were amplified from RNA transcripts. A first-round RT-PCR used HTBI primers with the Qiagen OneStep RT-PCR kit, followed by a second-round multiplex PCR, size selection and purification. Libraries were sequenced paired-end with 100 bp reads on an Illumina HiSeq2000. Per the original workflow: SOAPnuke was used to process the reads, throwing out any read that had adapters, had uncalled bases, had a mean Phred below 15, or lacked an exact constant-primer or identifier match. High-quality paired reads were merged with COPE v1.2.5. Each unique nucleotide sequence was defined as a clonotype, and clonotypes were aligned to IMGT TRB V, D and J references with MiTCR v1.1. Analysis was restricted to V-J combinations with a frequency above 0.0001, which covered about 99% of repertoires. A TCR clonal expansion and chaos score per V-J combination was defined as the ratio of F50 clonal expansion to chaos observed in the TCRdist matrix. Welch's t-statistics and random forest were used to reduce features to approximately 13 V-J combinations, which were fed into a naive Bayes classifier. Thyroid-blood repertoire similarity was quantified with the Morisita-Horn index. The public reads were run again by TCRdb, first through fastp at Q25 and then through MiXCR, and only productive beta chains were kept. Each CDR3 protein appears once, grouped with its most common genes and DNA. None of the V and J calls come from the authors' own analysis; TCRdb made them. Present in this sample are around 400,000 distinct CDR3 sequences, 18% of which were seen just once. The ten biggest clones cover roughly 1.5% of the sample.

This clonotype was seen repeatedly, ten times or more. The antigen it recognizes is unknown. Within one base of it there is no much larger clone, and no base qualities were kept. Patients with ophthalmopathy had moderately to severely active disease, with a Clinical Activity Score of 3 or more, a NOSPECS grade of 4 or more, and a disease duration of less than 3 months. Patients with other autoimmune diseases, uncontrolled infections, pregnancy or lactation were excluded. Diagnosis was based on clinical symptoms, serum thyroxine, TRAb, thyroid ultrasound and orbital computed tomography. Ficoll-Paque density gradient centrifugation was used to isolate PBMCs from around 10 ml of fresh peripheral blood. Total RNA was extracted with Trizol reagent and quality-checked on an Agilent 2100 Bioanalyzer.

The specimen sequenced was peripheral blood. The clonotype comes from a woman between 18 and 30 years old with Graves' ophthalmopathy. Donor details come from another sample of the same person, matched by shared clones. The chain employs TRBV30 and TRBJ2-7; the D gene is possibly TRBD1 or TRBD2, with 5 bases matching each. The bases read TGTGCCTGGTTTCCAGGGCCTTCGGGGGAGCAGTACTTC. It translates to CAWFPGPSGEQYF.